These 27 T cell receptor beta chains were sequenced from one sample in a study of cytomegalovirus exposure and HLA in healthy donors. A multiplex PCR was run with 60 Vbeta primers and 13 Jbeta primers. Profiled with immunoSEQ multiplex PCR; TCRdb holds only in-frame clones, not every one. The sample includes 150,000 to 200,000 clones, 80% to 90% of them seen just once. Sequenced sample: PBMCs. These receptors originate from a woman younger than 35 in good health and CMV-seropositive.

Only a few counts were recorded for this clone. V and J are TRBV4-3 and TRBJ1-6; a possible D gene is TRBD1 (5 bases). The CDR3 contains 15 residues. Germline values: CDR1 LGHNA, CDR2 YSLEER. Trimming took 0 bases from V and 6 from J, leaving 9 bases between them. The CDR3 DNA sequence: TGCGCCAGCAGCCAAGAGGGCAGGGCTAATTCACCCCTCCACTTT. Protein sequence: CASSQEGRANSPLHF.

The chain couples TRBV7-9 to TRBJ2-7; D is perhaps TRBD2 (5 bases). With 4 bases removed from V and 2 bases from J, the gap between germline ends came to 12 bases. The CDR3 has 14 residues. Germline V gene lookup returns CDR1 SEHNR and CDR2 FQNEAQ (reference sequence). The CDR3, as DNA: TGTGCCAGCAGCTCCGGAGGTTCCCCCTACGAGCAGTACTTC. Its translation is CASSSGGSPYEQYF.

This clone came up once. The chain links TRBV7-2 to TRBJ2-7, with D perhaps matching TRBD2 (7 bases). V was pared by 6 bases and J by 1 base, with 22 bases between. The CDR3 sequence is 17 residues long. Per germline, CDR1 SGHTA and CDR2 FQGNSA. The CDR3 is CASRKGGGGGGSYEQYF. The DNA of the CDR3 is TGTGCCAGCAGAAAAGGGGGGGGTGGCGGGGGTTCCTACGAGCAGTACTTC.

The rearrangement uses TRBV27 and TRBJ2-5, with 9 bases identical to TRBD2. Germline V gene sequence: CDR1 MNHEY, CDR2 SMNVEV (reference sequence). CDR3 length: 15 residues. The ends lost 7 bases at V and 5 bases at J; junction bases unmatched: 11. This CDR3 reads CASTLSGGSGETQYF. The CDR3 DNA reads TGTGCCAGCACCCTGAGCGGGGGGTCGGGTGAGACCCAGTACTTC.

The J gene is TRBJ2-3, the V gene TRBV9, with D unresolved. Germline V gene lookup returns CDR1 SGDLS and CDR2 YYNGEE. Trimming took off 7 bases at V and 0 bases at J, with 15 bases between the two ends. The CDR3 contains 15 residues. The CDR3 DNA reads TGTGCCAGCGCTCCCTACTGTGCTAGCACAGATACGCAGTATTTT. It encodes CASAPYCASTDTQYF.

The CDR3 protein is CASSSDEGVSGELFF. CDR3 sequence (DNA): TGCGCCAGCAGCTCTGACGAGGGGGTGTCCGGGGAGCTGTTTTTT. The chain joins TRBV5-1 to TRBJ2-2; a possible D gene is TRBD1 (6 bases). This CDR3 region has 15 residues. Per germline, CDR1 SGHRS and CDR2 YFSETQ. V lost 3 bases, J lost 6 bases, and 15 bases lay in between.

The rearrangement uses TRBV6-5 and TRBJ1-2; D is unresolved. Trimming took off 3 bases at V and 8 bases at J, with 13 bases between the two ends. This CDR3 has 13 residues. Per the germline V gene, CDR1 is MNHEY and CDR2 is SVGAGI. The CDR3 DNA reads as TGTGCCAGCAGTTATTCAGCCGGGGTGGGCTACACCTTC. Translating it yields CASSYSAGVGYTF.

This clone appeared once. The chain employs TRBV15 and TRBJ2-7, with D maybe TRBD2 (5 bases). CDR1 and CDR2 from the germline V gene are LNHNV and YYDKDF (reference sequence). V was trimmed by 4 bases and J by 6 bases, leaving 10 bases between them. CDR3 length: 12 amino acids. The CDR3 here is CATSIASGEQYF. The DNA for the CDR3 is TGTGCCACCAGCATTGCGAGCGGCGAGCAGTACTTC.

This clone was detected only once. CDR3 nucleotide sequence: TGTGCCAGTATTACCCAGGGTGCAGATACGCAGTATTTT. This sequence encodes CASITQGADTQYF. V is TRBV19 and J is TRBJ2-3, with a possible D match to TRBD1 (5 bases). Looked up from germline, CDR1 is LNHDA and CDR2 is SQIVND (reference sequence). The CDR3 is made up of 13 amino acids. V lost 7 bases and J 4 bases, leaving 12 bases between the germline ends.

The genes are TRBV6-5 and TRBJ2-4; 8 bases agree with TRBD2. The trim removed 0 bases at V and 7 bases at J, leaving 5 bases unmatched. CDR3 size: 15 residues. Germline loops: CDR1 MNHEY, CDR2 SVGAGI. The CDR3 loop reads CASSYSTGGRNIQYF. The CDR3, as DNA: TGTGCCAGCAGTTACTCGACGGGGGGGCGGAACATTCAGTACTTC.

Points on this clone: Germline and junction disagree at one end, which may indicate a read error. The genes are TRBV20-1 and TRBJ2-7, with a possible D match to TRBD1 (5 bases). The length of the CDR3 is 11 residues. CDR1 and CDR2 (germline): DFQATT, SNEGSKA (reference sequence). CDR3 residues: CSARDAAGYDF. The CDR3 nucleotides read TGCAGTGCTAGAGATGCGGCAGGGTATGACTTC.

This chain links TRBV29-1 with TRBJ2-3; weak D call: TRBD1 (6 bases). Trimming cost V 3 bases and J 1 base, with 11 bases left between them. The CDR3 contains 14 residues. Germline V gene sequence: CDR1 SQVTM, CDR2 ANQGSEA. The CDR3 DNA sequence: TGCAGCGTTGATGAGCGGACAGGCACAGATACGCAGTATTTT. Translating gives CSVDERTGTDTQYF.

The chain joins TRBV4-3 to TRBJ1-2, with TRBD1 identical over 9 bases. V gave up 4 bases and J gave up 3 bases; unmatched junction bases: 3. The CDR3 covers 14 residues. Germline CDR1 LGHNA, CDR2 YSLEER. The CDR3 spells CASSRGQGDYGYTF. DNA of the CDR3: TGCGCCAGCAGCCGGGGACAGGGTGACTATGGCTACACCTTC.

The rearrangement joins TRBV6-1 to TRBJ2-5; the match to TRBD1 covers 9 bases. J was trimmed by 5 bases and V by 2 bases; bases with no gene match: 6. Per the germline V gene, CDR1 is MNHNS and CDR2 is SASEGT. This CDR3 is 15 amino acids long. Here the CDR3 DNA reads TGTGCCAGCAGTGAAAACAGGGGGCGGGGGGAGACCCAGTACTTC. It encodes CASSENRGRGETQYF.

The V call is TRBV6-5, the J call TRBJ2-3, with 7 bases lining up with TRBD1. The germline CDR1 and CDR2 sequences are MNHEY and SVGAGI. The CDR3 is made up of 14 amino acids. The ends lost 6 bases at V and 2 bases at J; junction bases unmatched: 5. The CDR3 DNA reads TGTGCCAGCAGGTCGGACAGGTCCACAGATACGCAGTATTTT. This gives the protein CASRSDRSTDTQYF.

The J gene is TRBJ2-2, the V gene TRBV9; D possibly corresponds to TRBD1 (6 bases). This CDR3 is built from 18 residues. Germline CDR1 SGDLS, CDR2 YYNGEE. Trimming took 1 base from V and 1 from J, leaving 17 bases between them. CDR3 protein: CASSVRSLGQLNTGELFF. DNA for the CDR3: TGTGCCAGCAGCGTAAGAAGCTTAGGACAGCTGAACACCGGGGAGCTGTTTTTT.

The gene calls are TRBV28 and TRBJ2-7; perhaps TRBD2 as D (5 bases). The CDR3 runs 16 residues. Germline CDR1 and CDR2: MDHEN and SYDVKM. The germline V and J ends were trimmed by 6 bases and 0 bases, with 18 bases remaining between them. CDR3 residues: CASSRQRQRFSYEQYF. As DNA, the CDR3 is TGTGCCAGCAGCCGCCAGCGCCAGCGGTTCTCCTACGAGCAGTACTTC. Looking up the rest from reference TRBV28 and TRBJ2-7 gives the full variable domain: DVKVTQSSRYLVKRTGEKVFLECVQDMDHENMFWYRQDPGLGLRLIYFSYDVKMKEKGDIPEGYSVSREKKERFSLILESASTNQTSMYLCASSRQRQRFSYEQYFGPGTRLTVT.

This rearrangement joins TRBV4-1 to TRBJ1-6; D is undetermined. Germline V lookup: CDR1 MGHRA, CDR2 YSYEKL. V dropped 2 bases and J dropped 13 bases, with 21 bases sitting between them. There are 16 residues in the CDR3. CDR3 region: CASSQYPGGLESPLHF. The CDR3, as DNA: TGCGCCAGCAGCCAATACCCGGGAGGGCTTGAAAGTCCCCTCCACTTT.

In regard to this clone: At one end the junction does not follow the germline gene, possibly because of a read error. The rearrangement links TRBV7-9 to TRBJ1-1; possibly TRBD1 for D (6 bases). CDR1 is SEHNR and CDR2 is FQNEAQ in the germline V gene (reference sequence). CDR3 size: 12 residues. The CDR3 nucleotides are TGTACCAGCAGCCCCGGACAGCTAGAAGCTTTCTTT. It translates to CTSSPGQLEAFF.

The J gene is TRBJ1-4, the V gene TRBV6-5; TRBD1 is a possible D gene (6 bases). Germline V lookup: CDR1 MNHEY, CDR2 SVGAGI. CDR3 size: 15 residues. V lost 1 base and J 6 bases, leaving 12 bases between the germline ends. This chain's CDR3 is CASSYFRDTDEKLFF. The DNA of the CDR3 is TGTGCCAGCAGTTACTTCCGGGACACCGATGAAAAACTGTTTTTT.

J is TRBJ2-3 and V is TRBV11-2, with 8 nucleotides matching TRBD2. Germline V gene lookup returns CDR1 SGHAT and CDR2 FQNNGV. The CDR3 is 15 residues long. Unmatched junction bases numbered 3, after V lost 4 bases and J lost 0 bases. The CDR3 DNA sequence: TGTGCCAGCAGCTACGGGGGGGTAAGCACAGATACGCAGTATTTT. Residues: CASSYGGVSTDTQYF.

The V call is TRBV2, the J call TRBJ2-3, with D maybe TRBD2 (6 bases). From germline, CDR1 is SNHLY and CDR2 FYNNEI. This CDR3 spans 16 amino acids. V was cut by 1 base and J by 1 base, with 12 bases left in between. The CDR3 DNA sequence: TGTGCCAGCAGTGAAGAGATGCGGGGCGGCACAGATACGCAGTATTTT. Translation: CASSEEMRGGTDTQYF. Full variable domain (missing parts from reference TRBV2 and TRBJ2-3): EPEVTQTPSHQVTQMGQEVILRCVPISNHLYFYWYRQILGQKVEFLVSFYNNEISEKSEIFDDQFSVERPDGSNFTLKIRSTKLEDSAMYFCASSEEMRGGTDTQYFGPGTRLTVL.

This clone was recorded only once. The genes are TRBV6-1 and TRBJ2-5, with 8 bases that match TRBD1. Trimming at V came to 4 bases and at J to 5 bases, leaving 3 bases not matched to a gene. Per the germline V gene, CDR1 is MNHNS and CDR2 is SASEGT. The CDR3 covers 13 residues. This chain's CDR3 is CASSVNRGETQYF. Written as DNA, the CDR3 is TGTGCCAGCAGTGTCAACAGGGGGGAGACCCAGTACTTC.

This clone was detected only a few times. The CDR3, as DNA: TGTGCCAGCTCACGGGACAGCAAAGCTAACTATGGCTACACCTTC. It is translated as CASSRDSKANYGYTF. This sequence joins TRBV18 and TRBJ1-2; 7 nucleotides match TRBD1. This CDR3 region has 15 residues. V lost 4 bases and J lost 0; bases outside the gene matches: 5. Germline assignment: CDR1 KGHSH and CDR2 LQKENI. The variable domain in full, completed from reference TRBV18 and TRBJ1-2, reads NAGVMQNPRHLVRRRGQEARLRCSPMKGHSHVYWYRQLPEEGLKFMVYLQKENIIDESGMPKERFSAEFPKEGPSILRIQQVVRGDSAAYFCASSRDSKANYGYTFGSGTRLTVV.

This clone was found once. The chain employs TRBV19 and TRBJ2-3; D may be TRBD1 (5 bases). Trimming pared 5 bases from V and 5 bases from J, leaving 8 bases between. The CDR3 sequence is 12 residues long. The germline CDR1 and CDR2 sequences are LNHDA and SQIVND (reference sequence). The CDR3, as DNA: TGTGCCAGTAGTTCCCAGGGAGATACGCAGTATTTT. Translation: CASSSQGDTQYF.

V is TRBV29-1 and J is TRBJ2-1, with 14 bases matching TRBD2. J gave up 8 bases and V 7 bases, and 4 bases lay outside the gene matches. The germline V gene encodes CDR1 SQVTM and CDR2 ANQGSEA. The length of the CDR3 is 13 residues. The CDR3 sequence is CSAGTSGGDEQFF. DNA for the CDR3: TGCAGCGCCGGGACTAGCGGGGGAGATGAGCAGTTCTTC.

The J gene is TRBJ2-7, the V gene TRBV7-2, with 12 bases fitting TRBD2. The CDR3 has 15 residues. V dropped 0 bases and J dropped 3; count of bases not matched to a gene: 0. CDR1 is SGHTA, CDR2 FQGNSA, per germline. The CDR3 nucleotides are TGTGCCAGCAGCTTAGCGACTAGCGGGGGCTACGAGCAGTACTTC. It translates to CASSLATSGGYEQYF. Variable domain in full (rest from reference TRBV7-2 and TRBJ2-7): GAGVSQSPSNKVTEKGKDVELRCDPISGHTALYWYRQSLGQGLEFLIYFQGNSAPDKSGLPSDRFSAERTGGSVSTLTIQRTQQEDSAVYLCASSLATSGGYEQYFGPGTRLTVT.